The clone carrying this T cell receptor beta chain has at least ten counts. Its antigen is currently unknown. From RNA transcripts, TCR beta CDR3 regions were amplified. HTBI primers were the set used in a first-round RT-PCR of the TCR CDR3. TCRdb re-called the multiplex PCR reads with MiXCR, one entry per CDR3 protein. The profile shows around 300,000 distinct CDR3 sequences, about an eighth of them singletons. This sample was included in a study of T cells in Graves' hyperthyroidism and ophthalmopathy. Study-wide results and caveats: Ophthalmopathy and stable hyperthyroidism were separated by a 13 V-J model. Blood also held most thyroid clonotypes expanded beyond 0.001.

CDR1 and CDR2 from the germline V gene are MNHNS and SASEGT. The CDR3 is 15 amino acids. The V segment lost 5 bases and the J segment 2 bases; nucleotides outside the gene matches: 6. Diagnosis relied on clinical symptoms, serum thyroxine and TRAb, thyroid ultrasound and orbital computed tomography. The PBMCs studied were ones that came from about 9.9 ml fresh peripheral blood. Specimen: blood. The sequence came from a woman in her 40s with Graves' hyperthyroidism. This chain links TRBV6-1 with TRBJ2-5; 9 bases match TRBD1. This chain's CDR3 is CASSLSGQGQETQYF. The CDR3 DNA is TGTGCCAGCAGTTTATCCGGACAGGGGCAAGAGACCCAGTACTTC.